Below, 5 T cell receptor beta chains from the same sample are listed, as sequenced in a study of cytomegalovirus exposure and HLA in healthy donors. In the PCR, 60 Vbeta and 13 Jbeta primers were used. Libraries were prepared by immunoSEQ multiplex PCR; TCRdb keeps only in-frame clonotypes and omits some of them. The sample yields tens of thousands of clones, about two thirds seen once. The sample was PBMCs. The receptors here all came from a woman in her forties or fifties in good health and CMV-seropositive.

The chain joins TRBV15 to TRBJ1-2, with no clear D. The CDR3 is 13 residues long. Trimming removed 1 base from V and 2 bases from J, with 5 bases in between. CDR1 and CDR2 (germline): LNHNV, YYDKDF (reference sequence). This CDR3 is CATSRGLNYGYTF. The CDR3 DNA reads TGTGCCACCAGCAGAGGACTGAACTATGGCTACACCTTC. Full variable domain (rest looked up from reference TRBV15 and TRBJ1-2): DAMVIQNPRYQVTQFGKPVTLSCSQTLNHNVMYWYQQKSSQAPKLLFHYYDKDFNNEADTPDNFQSRRPNTSFCFLDIRSPGLGDTAMYLCATSRGLNYGYTFGSGTRLTVV.

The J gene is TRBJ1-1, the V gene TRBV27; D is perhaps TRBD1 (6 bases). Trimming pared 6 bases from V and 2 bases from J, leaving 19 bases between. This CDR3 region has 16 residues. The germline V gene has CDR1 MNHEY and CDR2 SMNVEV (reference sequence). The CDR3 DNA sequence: TGTGCCAGCAGCCACTTCCGGGCAGGGGCCAACACTGAAGCTTTCTTT. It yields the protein CASSHFRAGANTEAFF.

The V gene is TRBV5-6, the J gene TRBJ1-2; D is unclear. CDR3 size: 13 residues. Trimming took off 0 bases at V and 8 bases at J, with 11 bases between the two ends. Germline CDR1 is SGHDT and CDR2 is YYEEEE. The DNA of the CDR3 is TGTGCCAGCAGCTTGGGTCAGAAGTACGGCTACACCTTC. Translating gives CASSLGQKYGYTF.

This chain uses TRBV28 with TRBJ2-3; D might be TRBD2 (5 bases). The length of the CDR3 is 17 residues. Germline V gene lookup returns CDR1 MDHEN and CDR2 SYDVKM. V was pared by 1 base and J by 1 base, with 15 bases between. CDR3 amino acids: CASSLYRTGRGTDTQYF. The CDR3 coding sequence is TGTGCCAGCAGTTTATACCGGACTGGGAGAGGCACAGATACGCAGTATTTT. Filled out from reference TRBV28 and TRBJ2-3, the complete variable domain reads DVKVTQSSRYLVKRTGEKVFLECVQDMDHENMFWYRQDPGLGLRLIYFSYDVKMKEKGDIPEGYSVSREKKERFSLILESASTNQTSMYLCASSLYRTGRGTDTQYFGPGTRLTVL.

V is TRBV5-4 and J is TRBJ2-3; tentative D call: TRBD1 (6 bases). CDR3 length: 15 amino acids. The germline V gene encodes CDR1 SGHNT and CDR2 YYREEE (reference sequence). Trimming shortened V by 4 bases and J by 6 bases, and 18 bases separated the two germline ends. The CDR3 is CASSKRGFDLDTQYF. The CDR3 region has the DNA TGTGCCAGCAGCAAAAGGGGGTTCGACTTGGATACGCAGTATTTT.